This T cell receptor beta chain derives from a study of identical twins. Study-wide findings and caveats: Researchers reported excess low generation probability among twin-shared out-of-frame alpha sequences.

This clonotype was found a few times. What it binds is not known. Germline V gene lookup returns CDR1 SEHNR and CDR2 FQNEAQ (reference sequence). The CDR3 loop spans 15 amino acids. The V and J ends lost 5 bases and 1 base, in that order; junction bases with no gene match: 0. From the 5' RACE reads, TCRdb called clonotypes with MiXCR, one entry per CDR3 protein. The sample lists 310,000 or so distinct CDR3 sequences, 7.5% to 9.5% seen once, with around 7.1% in the top ten. These data were also reused for a study on yellow fever vaccine responses in identical twins.

The gene calls are TRBV7-9 and TRBJ2-5, with TRBD2 matching 14 bases. The sequenced sample consisted of CD8+ T cells sorted from blood. The sequence was obtained from a woman aged 18-35 years in good health. CDR3 residues: CASSGLAGGQETQYF. The CDR3 coding sequence is TGTGCCAGCAGCGGACTAGCGGGGGGCCAAGAGACCCAGTACTTC.